The present TCR beta chain was sequenced within a study of CD8+CD57+ T cells in acquired aplastic anemia. This clonotype was recorded at least ten times. TCR beta VDJ and CDR3 profiling used genomic DNA as template. TCRdb called the reads again in MiXCR, with one record for every CDR3 protein. There are 120,000 or so distinct CDR3 sequences in the sample; about 40% occur only once, and around 2.7% lies in the top ten. Those patients picked for sequencing had displayed CD8+CD57+ cell expansion on flow cytometry. Germline V CDR1 and CDR2: SQVTM, ANQGSEA. V was pared by 6 bases and J by 0 bases, with 13 bases of the junction left unmatched. The CDR3 consists of 17 residues.

The source material was sorted CD4+, CD8+, or CD8+CD57+ T cells (not recorded which) from PBMCs. The chain is built from TRBV29-1 and TRBJ2-1; TRBD2 matches at 8 bases. This TCR was recovered from a human donor with aplastic anemia. CDR3 loop: CSVVGRGGPSSYNEQFF. The CDR3 nucleotides are TGCAGCGTGGTGGGTCGGGGGGGCCCCAGCTCCTACAATGAGCAGTTCTTC.